The rows below give T cell receptor beta chains drawn from one sample of a study of T cells in Graves' hyperthyroidism and ophthalmopathy. TCRdb processed the multiplex PCR reads anew with MiXCR; each CDR3 protein has one entry. Seen here are more than 500,000 distinct CDR3 sequences, about 15% observed once, and the top ten hold approximately 4.2%. The sequenced sample consisted of blood. The receptor set was obtained from a woman aged 40 to 50 with Graves' ophthalmopathy. Both conserved end residues are part of each CDR3. The D gene is left open where the match is weak. Only part of the rows carry a size: once, few, many, or a class if the clone is expanded.

size	J	D	V	DNA	CDR3
many	TRBJ1-2	NA	TRBV9	TGTGCCAGCAGCGTAGCTTCTCCATCCTATGGCTACACCTTC	CASSVASPSYGYTF
few	TRBJ1-2	TRBD1	TRBV6-2/TRBV6-3	TGTGCCAGCAACCCTACGGGGACAGGAGCACCTCGTGGCTACACCTTC	CASNPTGTGAPRGYTF
many	TRBJ2-2	NA	TRBV24-1	TGTGCCACCAAGGCGAACACCGGGGAGCTGTTTTTT	CATKANTGELFF
many	TRBJ2-1	NA	TRBV9	TGTGCCAGCAGCGTAGATGTGGGAATAGACAATGAGCAGTTCTTC	CASSVDVGIDNEQFF
few	TRBJ2-2	TRBD2	TRBV5-1	TGCGCCAGCAGCTCCACCGGGACTAGAAACACCGGGGAGCTGTTTTTT	CASSSTGTRNTGELFF
many	TRBJ2-4	NA	TRBV12-3/TRBV12-4	TGTGCCAGCACCCGCCTTGGGCAGGGAATTCAGTACTTC	CASTRLGQGIQYF
few	TRBJ2-7	TRBD1	TRBV28	TGTGCCAGCAGGGCGACAGGGGGGTACTCCTACGAGCAGTACTTC	CASRATGGYSYEQYF
few	TRBJ1-2	NA	TRBV7-2	TGTGCCAGCAGCTTAGTCGGTGAAGGCTACACCTTC	CASSLVGEGYTF
many	TRBJ1-6	NA	TRBV6-5	TGTGCCAGCAGTTGGGACACCACTCGGTCCCTCCACTTT	CASSWDTTRSLHF
few	TRBJ2-6	NA	TRBV29-1	TGCAGCGTGATCGCGAACTCTGGGGCCAGCGTCCTGACTTTC	CSVIANSGASVLTF
NA	TRBJ2-7	TRBD2	TRBV4-1	TGCGCCAGTCGTAAACTAGCGGGTGGTTACGAGCAGTACTTC	CASRKLAGGYEQYF
NA	TRBJ2-5	TRBD2	TRBV5-1	TGCGCCAGCAGCTTTACCGGGACTAGCGGGAGTTGGGAGACCCAGTACTTC	CASSFTGTSGSWETQYF
NA	TRBJ2-2	TRBD2	TRBV6-2/TRBV6-3	TGTGCCAGCAGCCCCACATGGGCGGGAGTAATGGACACCGGGGAGCTGTTTTTT	CASSPTWAGVMDTGELFF
many	TRBJ2-7	TRBD1	TRBV5-1	TGCGCCAGCAGCTTGGGGCCAGGGGGCCTGCGGGCCTACGAGCAGTACTTC	CASSLGPGGLRAYEQYF
many	TRBJ1-1	NA	TRBV5-1	TGCGCCAGCAGCTTGGGCTCACAGGGTATGAGGACTGAAGCTTTCTTT	CASSLGSQGMRTEAFF
NA	TRBJ2-5	NA	TRBV2	TGTGCCAGCCTGCGGGGGACAGGTCAAGAGACCCAGTACTTC	CASLRGTGQETQYF
many	TRBJ2-7	NA	TRBV20-1	TGCAGTGCTAGTGACTACCAATACGAGCAGTACTTC	CSASDYQYEQYF
few	TRBJ2-5	NA	TRBV9	TGTGCCAGCAGCGTAGTTCTGGGAGAGACCCAGTACTTC	CASSVVLGETQYF
many	TRBJ2-7	NA	TRBV28	TGTGCCAGCAGACTAGACAGGAGCTCCTACGAGCAGTACTTC	CASRLDRSSYEQYF
many	TRBJ1-2	TRBD1	TRBV28	TGTGCCAGCAGTCGGACAGGGAACCATGGCTACACCTTC	CASSRTGNHGYTF
few	TRBJ1-1	NA	TRBV3-1	TGTGCCAGCAGCCCAGGTGGGGGCGTCACTGAAGCTTTCTTT	CASSPGGGVTEAFF
NA	TRBJ1-1	TRBD1	TRBV28	TGTGCCAGCAGTGGACAGGGGGAAGAATTGAGGGAGACTGAAGCTTTCTTT	CASSGQGEELRETEAFF
few	TRBJ2-2	NA	TRBV2	TGTGCCAGCAAGAGGACCCTTTGGACCGGGGAGCTGTTTTTT	CASKRTLWTGELFF
few	TRBJ2-5	TRBD2	TRBV4-1	TGCGCCAGCAGCCACCCGGGCGGACTAGCCGAGACCCAGTACTTC	CASSHPGGLAETQYF
NA	TRBJ2-7	NA	TRBV5-4	TGTGCCAGCAGTAGGACAGCAGATAACGAGCAGTACTTC	CASSRTADNEQYF
few	TRBJ2-5	NA	TRBV12-3/TRBV12-4	TGTGCCAGCAGTCTAAGGGGTCAGGGACAAGAGACCCAGTACTTC	CASSLRGQGQETQYF
many	TRBJ1-2	NA	TRBV7-9	TGTGCCAGCAGCCCCCCGACAGCGGACTATGGCTACACCTTC	CASSPPTADYGYTF
few	TRBJ2-7	NA	TRBV20-1	TGCAGTGCTAGATACGCGACGGGGTTCCTATCCGAGCAGTACTTC	CSARYATGFLSEQYF
many	TRBJ2-1	TRBD2	TRBV7-9	TGTGCCAGCAGCCCACCGGGACTAGCGGGCTACAATGAGCAGTTCTTC	CASSPPGLAGYNEQFF
many	TRBJ2-5	TRBD2	TRBV18	TGTGCCAGCTCACCGAGGACTAGCCAAGAGACCCAGTACTTC	CASSPRTSQETQYF
many	TRBJ1-1	NA	TRBV20-1	TGCAGTGCTAGGGCCTCCGGGGACACTGAAGCTTTCTTT	CSARASGDTEAFF
many	TRBJ2-5	TRBD2	TRBV20-1	TGCAGTGCTAGTAATCTAGCGGGAGGGCCCTTCCAAGAGACCCAGTACTTC	CSASNLAGGPFQETQYF
many	TRBJ1-2	NA	TRBV12-3/TRBV12-4	TGTGCCAGCAGCCGGACAGTTAACTATGGCTACACCTTC	CASSRTVNYGYTF
many	TRBJ1-5	NA	TRBV27	TGTGCCAGCAGTTTGGAAAGGGGGAATCAGCCCCAGCATTTT	CASSLERGNQPQHF
many	TRBJ2-1	TRBD1	TRBV2	TGTGCCGAACAAGGGACAGGTTGGAATGAGCAGTTCTTC	CAEQGTGWNEQFF
many	TRBJ1-1	NA	TRBV11-1	TGTGCCAGCAGCGCCATGGAGGGGCGAAGGGTGAACACTGAAGCTTTCTTT	CASSAMEGRRVNTEAFF
many	TRBJ1-2	TRBD1	TRBV7-2	TGTGCCAGCAGCGCCCCGACAGGGCCAAACAGGCTCTACACCTTC	CASSAPTGPNRLYTF
NA	TRBJ1-5	NA	TRBV19	TGTGCCACAAATATTGACAGCGCCATAGGGCCCCAGCATTTT	CATNIDSAIGPQHF
few	TRBJ1-5	NA	TRBV28	TGTGCCAGCAGACCGAGTACCCTTCGACGTGGCAATCAGCCCCAGCATTTT	CASRPSTLRRGNQPQHF
NA	TRBJ1-2	NA	TRBV28	TGTGCCAGCGGGATCCTCGATCAAGCTAACTATGGCTACACCTTC	CASGILDQANYGYTF
many	TRBJ2-1	NA	TRBV12-3/TRBV12-4	TGTGCCAGCAGTTTTATTCGGAATGAGCAGTTCTTC	CASSFIRNEQFF
many	TRBJ2-6	TRBD2	TRBV7-2	TGTGCCAGCAGCTTAAGGACTAGCGGGAGTTCTGGGGCCAACGTCCTGACTTTC	CASSLRTSGSSGANVLTF
many	TRBJ1-5	TRBD1	TRBV12-3/TRBV12-4	TGTGCCAGCAGCCCCGGCGTGGGACAGTACAATCAGCCCCAGCATTTT	CASSPGVGQYNQPQHF
NA	TRBJ1-1	TRBD1	TRBV6-2/TRBV6-3	TGTGCCAGCAGTTCACACAGGGGGCGCGACACTGAAGCTTTCTTT	CASSSHRGRDTEAFF
few	TRBJ2-4	NA	TRBV7-9	TGTGCCAGCAGCCCACCGGGGCACATTCAGTACTTC	CASSPPGHIQYF
many	TRBJ1-2	TRBD1	TRBV29-1	TGCAGCGCAGACGACGGACAGGGATATGGCTACACCTTC	CSADDGQGYGYTF
few	TRBJ2-7	TRBD2	TRBV27	TGTGCCAGCAGCCCTTTGGGACTAGCGGGACACGAGCAGTACTTC	CASSPLGLAGHEQYF
few	TRBJ2-5	TRBD2	TRBV27	TGTGCCAGCAGTCGGATGGGCGGGGCGGGAGGGGAGACCCAGTACTTC	CASSRMGGAGGETQYF